Presented here are 10 T cell receptor beta chains from one specimen sequenced in a study of chemoradiotherapy in HPV16-positive cancers. TCRdb keeps only in-frame clones here, not all; method: immunoSEQ multiplex PCR. The sample has about 7,900 clones; roughly 89% are singletons. The sample consisted of blood, taken from a patient who underwent chemoradiotherapy. These receptors all stem from a human donor with HPV-associated anogenital cancer.

The rearrangement joins TRBV5-4 to TRBJ2-3, with TRBD2 matching over 15 bases. The CDR3 sequence is 16 residues long. V was clipped by 3 bases and J by 6 bases; unmatched bases: 5. Germline lookup yields CDR1 SGHNT and CDR2 YYREEE (reference sequence). CDR3 sequence (DNA): TGTGCCAGCAGCTCCGGACTAGCGGGGGGGTCTGATACGCAGTATTTT. The encoded protein is CASSSGLAGGSDTQYF.

The chain carries TRBV29-1 and TRBJ1-1; TRBD1 agrees at 11 bases. Looked up from germline, CDR1 is SQVTM and CDR2 is ANQGSEA. V lost 7 bases to trimming and J lost 1 base; unmatched junction nucleotides: 5. The CDR3 spans 14 residues. CDR3 sequence: CSGGQGAKNTEAFF. In nucleotides, the CDR3 is TGCAGCGGCGGACAGGGGGCAAAGAACACTGAAGCTTTCTTT.

The rearrangement links TRBV15 to TRBJ2-1; D is ambiguous. V lost 4 bases and J lost 7, with 17 bases in between. Germline CDR1 reads LNHNV; CDR2 reads YYDKDF (reference sequence). The CDR3 spans 15 residues. The CDR3 sequence: CATSKTPLQTNEQFF. The CDR3 coding sequence is TGTGCCACCAGCAAAACTCCGCTGCAAACAAATGAGCAGTTCTTC.

The chain employs TRBV9 and TRBJ2-7, with D maybe TRBD1 (6 bases). CDR1 and CDR2 (germline): SGDLS, YYNGEE. The CDR3 extends over 14 amino acids. Trimming cost V 7 bases and J 0 bases, with 14 bases left between them. CDR3 sequence reads: CASATGTYSYEQYF. Here the CDR3 DNA reads TGTGCCAGCGCTACCGGGACATACTCCTACGAGCAGTACTTC.

This clone has more than one count but fewer than ten. The rearrangement joins TRBV6-1 to TRBJ1-5, with 10 bases matching TRBD1. Trimming removed 7 bases from V and 4 bases from J; junction bases left unmatched: 4. The V gene's germline CDR1 is MNHNS and CDR2 SASEGT. There are 14 residues in the CDR3. CDR3 DNA sequence: TGTGCCAGCATCCGGACAGGGGGGAATCAGCCCCAGCATTTT. This sequence encodes CASIRTGGNQPQHF.

The chain recombines TRBV18 with TRBJ1-1; D is possibly TRBD1 (6 bases). Deletions cut 10 bases from V and 0 bases from J, with 12 bases between. The CDR3 has 13 amino acids. Germline lookup yields CDR1 KGHSH and CDR2 LQKENI. The CDR3 sequence is CATVDSMNTEAFF. For the CDR3, the DNA is TGTGCCACCGTGGACAGTATGAACACTGAAGCTTTCTTT.

This chain uses TRBV30 with TRBJ2-3; D uncertain. Trimming left V 2 bases short and J 0 bases short, with 9 bases between. Germline V lookup: CDR1 GTSNPN, CDR2 SVGIG (reference sequence). This CDR3 contains 14 residues. Here the CDR3 reads CAWSRTLSTDTQYF. The CDR3 DNA reads as TGTGCCTGGAGTAGAACCTTGAGCACAGATACGCAGTATTTT.

The V call is TRBV28, the J call TRBJ1-5; tentatively, D is TRBD1 (5 bases). Trimming pared 2 bases from V and 1 base from J, leaving 12 bases between. The CDR3 is 16 amino acids. CDR1 is MDHEN, CDR2 SYDVKM, per germline. Here the CDR3 DNA reads TGTGCCAGCAGTTTAGGGGCCAGGTTAAGCAATCAGCCCCAGCATTTT. Its translation is CASSLGARLSNQPQHF. Supplemented by reference TRBV28 and TRBJ1-5, the full variable domain reads DVKVTQSSRYLVKRTGEKVFLECVQDMDHENMFWYRQDPGLGLRLIYFSYDVKMKEKGDIPEGYSVSREKKERFSLILESASTNQTSMYLCASSLGARLSNQPQHFGDGTRLSIL.

Written as DNA, the CDR3 is TGTGCCAGCAGCTGGGCTATCCAGGGGATAAAGACCCAGTACTTC. It specifies CASSWAIQGIKTQYF. The gene calls are TRBV5-4 and TRBJ2-5; D may be TRBD1 (6 bases). Germline V lookup: CDR1 SGHNT, CDR2 YYREEE (reference sequence). The V end was cut by 3 bases, the J end by 6 bases, with 18 bases between. The CDR3 consists of 15 residues.

This chain uses TRBV7-3 with TRBJ1-4, with D possibly matching TRBD1 (6 bases). The V end was cut by 5 bases, the J end by 3 bases, with 10 bases between. The germline V gene encodes CDR1 SGHTA and CDR2 FQGTGA. The CDR3 is 14 residues long. The CDR3 nucleotides are TGTGCCAGCAGCCCAGGGGTAGCTAATGAAAAACTGTTTTTT. Translated, it gives CASSPGVANEKLFF.